There are many counts of the clone carrying this T cell receptor beta chain. A sample-barcoded 5' primer and a J-beta primer mix were used in a second PCR of roughly 7 to 12 cycles. TCRdb analysed the 5' RACE reads with MiXCR anew, one entry per CDR3 protein. The sample consists of around 870,000 distinct CDR3 sequences, around 30% of them appearing once. The sample belongs to a study of blood T cells in healthy people across ages. Germline CDR1 reads GTSNPN; CDR2 reads SVGIG (reference sequence). With 1 base removed from V and 3 bases from J, the gap between germline ends came to 10 bases. The CDR3 is 14 residues long.

The genes are TRBV30 and TRBJ2-1; TRBD1 or TRBD2 may be the D gene (5 bases each). Source material: blood. The TCR sequence derives from a woman older than 75 in good health. CDR3 DNA sequence: TGTGCCTGGAGTGAAGGGACCGGCTACAATGAGCAGTTCTTC. Encoded protein: CAWSEGTGYNEQFF.